This TCR beta chain is from a study of T cell responses to AZD1222 COVID-19 vaccine. V gave up 1 base and J gave up 4 bases, with 11 bases separating them. Per germline, CDR1 SGHNT and CDR2 YYREEE (reference sequence). The CDR3 loop spans 14 amino acids. Details on this clone: Its antigen is unidentified.

Whole-study results and caveats: Most donors were white British, females outnumbered males, and clonal diversity was possibly underestimated. Repertoire sampling happened only post peak T cell response. Reports say nearly half of spike-specific TCRs go after unmutated variant regions.

Measured with immunoSEQ multiplex PCR; TCRdb has only the in-frame clones, and not every one. The sample includes 150,000 or so clones, roughly 90% of them seen just once. This TCR came from an adult who received the AZD1222 COVID-19 vaccine. The chain employs TRBV5-4 and TRBJ1-1; no clear D. This specimen was peripheral blood, taken 28 days after the second AZD1222 dose. CDR3 bases: TGTGCCAGCAGCTTGTCGGAGGGAGCCACTGAAGCTTTCTTT. This encodes CASSLSEGATEAFF.